The 9 T cell receptor beta chains below all came from one sample that was sequenced in a study of T cells in Graves' hyperthyroidism and ophthalmopathy. TCR beta CDR3 regions were amplified from RNA. HTBI primers were the set used in a first-round RT-PCR of the TCR CDR3. A single record per CDR3 protein comes from TCRdb applying MiXCR to the multiplex PCR reads. This table has 500,000 to 750,000 distinct CDR3 sequences, 46% appearing once. Sequencing input: peripheral blood or thyroid tissue (not recorded which). The receptors here all came from a young woman with Graves' hyperthyroidism.

This chain joins TRBV10-3 and TRBJ1-2, with 10 positions matching TRBD1. Germline-derived CDR1 and CDR2 are ENHRY and SYGVKD. This CDR3 has 14 amino acids. V shed 8 bases and J 4 bases; nucleotides not matched to a gene: 7. As DNA, the CDR3 is TGTGCCATCCCGGGGACAGGGGTCACCTATGGCTACACCTTC. Encoded protein: CAIPGTGVTYGYTF.

This clonotype was observed at least ten times. The chain employs TRBV5-6 and TRBJ2-7; 7 bases are shared with TRBD1. The ends lost 4 bases at V and 4 bases at J; junction bases unmatched: 8. The CDR3 totals 14 residues. Germline CDR1 is SGHDT and CDR2 is YYEEEE. The DNA of the CDR3 is TGTGCCAGCAGCCCAGGGACAGAGGATTACGAGCAGTACTTC. It specifies CASSPGTEDYEQYF.

This clonotype was observed at least ten times. The chain employs TRBV20-1 and TRBJ1-5; tentatively, D is TRBD1 (6 bases). Germline V gene data show CDR1 as DFQATT and CDR2 as SNEGSKA (reference sequence). The CDR3 has 14 amino acids. Trimming left V 3 bases short and J 4 bases short, with 13 bases between. CDR3 protein: CSASGRGKNQPQHF. The CDR3 nucleotides read TGCAGTGCTAGTGGCAGGGGAAAGAATCAGCCCCAGCATTTT.

CDR3 DNA: TGTGCCATCAGTGGTGTCGGGACTAGCGGGAGCGGACGCTACGAGCAGTACTTCAGTGAGACCCAGTACTTC. Protein product: CAISGVGTSGSGRYEQYFSETQYF. The chain joins TRBV10-3 to TRBJ2-5; 14 bases are a match to TRBD2. Trimming at V came to 4 bases and at J to 5 bases, leaving 30 bases not matched to a gene. The CDR3 totals 24 residues. Germline CDR1 and CDR2: ENHRY and SYGVKD.

This clonotype appeared once. Just one base apart from a much larger clone, this may be a read error. The V and J genes are TRBV5-8 and TRBJ2-7, with unresolved D. CDR3 length: 14 amino acids. The germline CDR1 and CDR2 sequences are SGHTS and YDEGEE. The V end was cut by 1 base, the J end by 6 bases, with 14 bases between. The DNA of the CDR3 is TGTGCCAGCAGCTTGTGGAGTAGCTCCATCGAGCAGTACTTC. Its translation is CASSLWSSSIEQYF.

Concerning this clonotype: A read error is possible here, since a much larger clone lies one base away. As the CDR3 is not closed by the conserved phenylalanine or tryptophan, this likely results from a read error. The chain links TRBV11-3 to TRBJ1-1, with D perhaps matching TRBD1 (5 bases). Trimming pared 7 bases from V and 9 bases from J, leaving 21 bases between. This CDR3 region has 14 residues. The V gene's germline CDR1 is SGHNT and CDR2 YENEEA. The CDR3, as DNA: TGTGCCAGCAAGCCCCTAATCAGGGAGGAGAAAGCTTTCCTT. It is translated as CASKPLIREEKAFL.

This clonotype was observed a handful of times. CDR3 nucleotides: TGTGCCAGAGAGAGGGGGAACACCGGGGAGCTGTTTTTT. Its translation: CARERGNTGELFF. The rearrangement links TRBV30 to TRBJ2-2; either TRBD1 or TRBD2 may supply D (5 bases each). V was clipped by 8 bases and J by 1 base, with 11 bases between them. The CDR3 has 13 amino acids. Germline CDR1 and CDR2: GTSNPN and SVGIG (reference sequence).

This clonotype was seen many times. The rearrangement joins TRBV4-3 to TRBJ2-5, with no clear D. Trimming stripped 0 bases from V and 7 bases from J, with 6 bases between. The CDR3 covers 12 residues. Germline CDR1 LGHNA, CDR2 YSLEER. CDR3: CASSQDRGTQYF. In DNA form, the CDR3 reads TGCGCCAGCAGCCAAGATAGAGGGACCCAGTACTTC.

As concerns this clonotype: A junction end diverges from the germline sequence, so it may reflect a read error. The chain joins TRBV7-7 to TRBJ2-2; D is undetermined. Germline assignment: CDR1 SSHAT and CDR2 FNYEAQ (reference sequence). The CDR3 is 14 amino acids. In DNA, the CDR3 is TGTGCTAGCAGCTTTTCAAGCCGTCCCGGGGAGCTGTTTTTT. Its translation is CASSFSSRPGELFF.